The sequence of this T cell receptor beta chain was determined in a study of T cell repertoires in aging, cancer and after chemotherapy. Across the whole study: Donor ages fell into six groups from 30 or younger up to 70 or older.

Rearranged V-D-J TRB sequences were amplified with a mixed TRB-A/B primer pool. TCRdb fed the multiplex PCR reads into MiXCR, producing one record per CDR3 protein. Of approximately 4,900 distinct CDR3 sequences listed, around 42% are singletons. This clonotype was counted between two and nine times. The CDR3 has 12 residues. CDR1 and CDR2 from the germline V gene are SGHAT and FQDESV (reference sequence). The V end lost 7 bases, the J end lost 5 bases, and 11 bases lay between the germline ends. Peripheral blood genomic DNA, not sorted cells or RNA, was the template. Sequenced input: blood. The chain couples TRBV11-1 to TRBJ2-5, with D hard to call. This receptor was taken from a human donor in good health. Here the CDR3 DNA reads TGTGCCAGCACCTACCGGCCCGAGACCCAGTACTTC. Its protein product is CASTYRPETQYF.